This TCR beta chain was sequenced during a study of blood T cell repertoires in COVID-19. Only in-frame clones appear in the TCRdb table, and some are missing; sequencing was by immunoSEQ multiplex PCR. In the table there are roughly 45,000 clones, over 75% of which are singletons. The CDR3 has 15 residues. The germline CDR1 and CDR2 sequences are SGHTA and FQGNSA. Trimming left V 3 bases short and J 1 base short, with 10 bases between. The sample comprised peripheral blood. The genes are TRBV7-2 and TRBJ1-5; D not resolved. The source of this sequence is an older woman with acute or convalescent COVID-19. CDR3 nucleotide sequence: TGTGCCAGCAGCTTTGCCGCTAGGAGCAATCAGCCCCAGCATTTT. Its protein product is CASSFAARSNQPQHF.